These 3 T cell receptor beta chains were all obtained from the same sample, sequenced in a study of memory CD4+ T cells and cytomegalovirus serostatus. The sort gate was single viable CD3+CD4+CD8-CD45RO+ cells for memory CD4+ T cells. Method: immunoSEQ multiplex PCR; TCRdb's copy keeps in-frame clones and lacks some. The profile shows over 40,000 clones, 82% of them singletons. The material sequenced was memory CD4+ T cells from blood. These TCRs come from an adult in good health and CMV-seronegative.

This chain uses TRBV6-1 with TRBJ2-7, with 7 bases lining up with TRBD2. Germline trimming cut 11 bases from V and 3 bases from J; bases unmatched to any gene: 7. This CDR3 contains 12 residues. Germline CDR1 is MNHNS and CDR2 is SASEGT. The CDR3 DNA is TGTGCCGGAAGCGGGGACCTCTACGAGCAGTACTTC. Amino acid sequence: CAGSGDLYEQYF.

The rearrangement links TRBV5-1 to TRBJ1-1; D is unclear. Germline lookup yields CDR1 SGHRS and CDR2 YFSETQ. The ends were cut back, 4 bases at V and 0 bases at J, with 7 bases in the middle. The CDR3 spans 13 residues. This chain's CDR3 is CASSLYLNTEAFF. CDR3 DNA: TGCGCCAGCAGCCTGTATTTGAACACTGAAGCTTTCTTT.

The V call is TRBV10-1, the J call TRBJ2-3; weak D call: TRBD2 (7 bases). V lost 7 bases to trimming and J lost 6 bases, with 26 bases between them. The germline V gene encodes CDR1 WNHNN and CDR2 SYGVQD (reference sequence). This CDR3 comprises 17 residues. The CDR3 bases are TGCGCCAGCATTAAGGGGGGGCGAGATTTATTGAGGGATACGCAGTATTTT. Residues: CASIKGGRDLLRDTQYF.